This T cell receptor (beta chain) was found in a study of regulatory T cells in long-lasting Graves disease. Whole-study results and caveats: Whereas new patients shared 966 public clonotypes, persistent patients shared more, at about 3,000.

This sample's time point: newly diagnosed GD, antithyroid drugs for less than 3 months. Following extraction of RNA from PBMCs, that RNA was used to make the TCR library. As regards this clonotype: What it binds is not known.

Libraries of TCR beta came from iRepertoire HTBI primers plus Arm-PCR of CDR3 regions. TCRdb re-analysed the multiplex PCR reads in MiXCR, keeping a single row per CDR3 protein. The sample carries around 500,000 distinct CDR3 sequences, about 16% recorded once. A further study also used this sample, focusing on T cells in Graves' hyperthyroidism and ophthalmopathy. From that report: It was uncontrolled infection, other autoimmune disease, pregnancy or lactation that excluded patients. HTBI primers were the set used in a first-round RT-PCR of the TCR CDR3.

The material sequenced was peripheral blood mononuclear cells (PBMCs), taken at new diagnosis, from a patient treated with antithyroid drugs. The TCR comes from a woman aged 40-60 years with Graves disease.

The CDR3 loop reads CASSSLSGTGFGNTIYF. Written as DNA, the CDR3 is TGTGCCAGCAGCTCGCTATCCGGGACAGGGTTCGGAAACACCATATATTTT. The genes are TRBV7-3 and TRBJ1-3, with TRBD1 matching 9 bases. With V trimmed by 4 bases and J by 4 bases, 11 bases remained unmatched. Germline CDR1 SGHTA, CDR2 FQGTGA. The length of the CDR3 is 17 residues. The complete variable domain, with remaining parts taken from reference TRBV7-3 and TRBJ1-3, reads GAGVSQTPSNKVTEKGKYVELRCDPISGHTALYWYRQSLGQGPEFLIYFQGTGAADDSGLPNDRFFAVRPEGSVSTLKIQRTERGDSAVYLCASSSLSGTGFGNTIYFGEGSWLTVV.